The TCR beta chain under discussion was sequenced for a study of spatial heterogeneity in lung cancer. Overall study: Detection consistently captured more beta-chain sequences than alpha-chain sequences.

Ten or more counts support this clonotype. Germline CDR1 is SQVTM and CDR2 is ANQGSEA. Between the trimmed V and J ends, which lost 1 base and 3 bases, there was a span of 11 bases. The CDR3 sequence is 14 residues long. Time point in this sample: sample taken at primary tumor resection. On each TCR cDNA molecule, a unique molecular identifier was present. TCRdb redid the calling of the 5' RACE reads with MiXCR, one entry per CDR3 protein. Of about 23,000 distinct CDR3 sequences in the sample, approximately 4.8% were seen once. The V gene is TRBV29-1, the J gene TRBJ2-3; D possibly matches TRBD1 or TRBD2 (5 bases each). This TCR was recovered from a male donor with early-stage non-small cell lung cancer. The sample in question was PBMCs, obtained at surgery. As DNA, the CDR3 is TGCAGCGTTGAAGCCCGTGAGGGGACAGATACGCAGTATTTT. It translates to CSVEAREGTDTQYF.